This is a list of T cell receptor beta chains from one sample in a study of blood T cell repertoires in COVID-19. Sequencing was performed with immunoSEQ multiplex PCR; in TCRdb, only in-frame clones are kept and a portion is missing. The sample yields roughly 97,000 clones, around 86% seen once. Input material: peripheral blood. All receptors come from a man in his forties or fifties with acute or convalescent COVID-19. The conserved cysteine and the conserved F or W are not part of the CDR3 here. Each record gives: J gene, V gene, clone size, CDR3 protein. The size entry is marked missing in some rows and otherwise reads once, few, many or a size class.

>TRBJ2-2|TRBV5-1|.
ASSSRAGGTGELF
>TRBJ1-5|TRBV12-5|.
ASGTDRAQH
>TRBJ1-1|TRBV6-5|once
ASSIGTGRAF
>TRBJ2-4|TRBV20-1|.
SASPKNIQY
>TRBJ2-7|TRBV12-3/TRBV12-4|.
ASNPGVQY
>TRBJ2-2|TRBV9|.
ASSVAARTGDTGELF
>TRBJ1-5|TRBV15|.
ATSTGQGAPNQPQH
>TRBJ2-7|TRBV28|.
ASSPPGGRSSYEQY
>TRBJ1-5|TRBV10-1|once
ASRGPGARQENQPQH
>TRBJ2-2|TRBV6-1|.
ASSEGSHTGELF
>TRBJ1-5|TRBV6-1|once
ASSEEAGGNQPQH
>TRBJ2-7|TRBV7-6|.
ASSPPRGKNEQY
>TRBJ1-2|TRBV2|.
ASNRRGAYGYT
>TRBJ2-1|TRBV28|once
ASSRPTALSGNEQF
>TRBJ2-1|TRBV7-2|.
ASSSLAGSHNEQF
>TRBJ2-7|TRBV5-1|.
ASSLAKGAGSYEQY
>TRBJ2-7|TRBV28|.
ASSLAGGASYEQY
>TRBJ2-1|TRBV7-8|.
ASSSTAELNRGEQF
>TRBJ1-2|TRBV27|.
ASSLSGQAYGYT
>TRBJ2-1|TRBV5-1|.
ASSRPDSYEQF
>TRBJ2-1|TRBV4-2|.
ASSRPGREEQF
>TRBJ2-3|TRBV30|.
AWTHRDTSTDTQY
>TRBJ2-1|TRBV7-8|.
ASSSRLAGGPNEQF
>TRBJ1-5|TRBV7-8|.
ASSLNRISNQPQH
>TRBJ1-6|TRBV5-4|.
ASSETGSSYNSPLH
>TRBJ1-1|TRBV12-3/TRBV12-4|.
ASSYRQNTEAF
>TRBJ2-1|TRBV19|.
ASTTTGENEQF
>TRBJ2-1|TRBV9|.
ASSTGTPSNEQF
>TRBJ1-1|TRBV30|.
AWSQDRLGKKAF
>TRBJ1-5|TRBV28|once
ASRLPLGRVGNQPQH
>TRBJ1-3|TRBV28|.
ASSTTVSGNTIY
>TRBJ2-7|TRBV4-1|.
ASSQRLAVAYEQY